These 10 T cell receptor beta chains were all obtained from the same sample, sequenced in a study of circulating CD8 cells and anti-PD-1 response in melanoma. Each library started from roughly 16 ng of total RNA using the QIAseq Immune Repertoire TCR panel. TCRdb independently ran MiXCR on the reads; one entry per CDR3 protein. Of some 830 distinct CDR3 sequences listed, approximately 6% are singletons. Live CD3+CD8+TCRalphabeta+ cells were sorted into four subsets by PD-1 and/or TIGIT. The sample here was CD8+ T cells from PBMCs, taken at baseline or after one month of anti-PD-1 therapy (not recorded which). All receptors come from a human donor with melanoma.

This clonotype counts as large (0.1 to 1%). The chain is built from TRBV19 and TRBJ2-7, with D possibly being TRBD2 (5 bases). Germline-derived CDR1 and CDR2 are LNHDA and SQIVND (reference sequence). V shed 6 bases and J shed 6 bases, with 18 bases lying between them. This CDR3 spans 14 amino acids. For the CDR3, the DNA is TGTGCCAGTAGCATTTTTGCGCAGGCGGGCGAGCAGTACTTC. The encoded protein is CASSIFAQAGEQYF.

Relative to its sample, this clonotype is large. This chain links TRBV19 with TRBJ2-7; a weak D match, TRBD2 (6 bases). V lost 3 bases and J lost 1, with 10 bases in between. Per germline, CDR1 LNHDA and CDR2 SQIVND (reference sequence). The CDR3 runs 14 residues. CDR3 protein: CASSIASESYEQYF. In DNA form, the CDR3 reads TGTGCCAGTAGTATCGCTAGCGAATCCTACGAGCAGTACTTC.

This clonotype was seen a handful of times. The rearrangement links TRBV28 to TRBJ2-7; 7 nucleotides agree with TRBD2. The CDR3 totals 14 residues. Losses at the gene ends were 8 bases for V and 5 bases for J; bases not matched to a gene: 12. Germline V gene lookup returns CDR1 MDHEN and CDR2 SYDVKM. This CDR3 reads CASCSVGGGHEQYF. The CDR3, as DNA: TGTGCCAGCTGTTCCGTCGGGGGAGGGCACGAGCAGTACTTC.

This clonotype is large within its sample. The V call is TRBV4-2, the J call TRBJ2-4; D tentatively fits TRBD1 or TRBD2 (6 bases each). Germline V gives CDR1 LGHNA, CDR2 YNFKEQ. The CDR3 contains 15 residues. V was trimmed by 4 bases and J by 5 bases, leaving 15 bases between them. CDR3 DNA sequence: TGTGCCAGCAGCCCTAGGGGGGCAGACCAAAACATTCAGTACTTC. Translating gives CASSPRGADQNIQYF.

This clonotype is deemed large. The V gene is TRBV29-1, the J gene TRBJ1-4; D is ambiguous. With 0 bases removed from V and 4 bases from J, the gap between germline ends came to 12 bases. In germline, CDR1 is SQVTM, CDR2 ANQGSEA. The CDR3 sequence is 15 residues long. CDR3 DNA: TGCAGCGTTGAAGATCGGTCTGACTATAATGAAAAACTGTTTTTT. Amino acid sequence: CSVEDRSDYNEKLFF.

In this sample, this clonotype is medium-sized. V gene TRBV19 combines with J gene TRBJ2-6, with D maybe TRBD1 (6 bases). Germline V gene lookup returns CDR1 LNHDA and CDR2 SQIVND (reference sequence). V lost 5 bases and J lost 0, with 14 bases in between. The CDR3 length is 17 residues. CDR3 in amino acids: CASSATTGISGANVLTF. Written as DNA, the CDR3 is TGTGCCAGTAGTGCAACTACAGGGATCTCTGGGGCCAACGTCCTGACTTTC.

By sample share, this clonotype is large. This chain joins TRBV7-9 and TRBJ2-5; a weak D match, TRBD1 (6 bases). The germline V gene has CDR1 SEHNR and CDR2 FQNEAQ (reference sequence). V lost 4 bases to trimming and J lost 3 bases, with 9 bases between them. The CDR3 is 13 residues long. CDR3 loop: CASSYRTEETQYF. The CDR3 DNA follows: TGTGCCAGCAGCTACCGGACAGAAGAGACCCAGTACTTC.

In its sample, this clonotype is large. This chain connects TRBV27 to TRBJ2-1; 12 bases align to TRBD2. In germline, CDR1 is MNHEY, CDR2 SMNVEV (reference sequence). The junction had 6 bases not matched to a gene; V was cut back by 5 bases and J by 4 bases. This CDR3 has 16 residues. The CDR3 reads CASSMLAGGPYNEQFF. The CDR3 DNA follows: TGTGCCAGCAGTATGCTAGCGGGAGGGCCTTACAATGAGCAGTTCTTC.

This clonotype was counted only a few times. This could be a read error, since a much larger clone is one nucleotide away. This chain uses TRBV4-1 with TRBJ2-7; D call uncertain. Per germline, CDR1 MGHRA and CDR2 YSYEKL. The CDR3 contains 14 residues. CDR3 loop: CPSSQDSMAYEQYF. The CDR3, as DNA: TGCCCCAGCAGCCAAGATAGTATGGCTTACGAGCAGTACTTC.

This clonotype is classed as large. The chain joins TRBV27 to TRBJ1-5; no reliable D call. Germline-derived CDR1 and CDR2 are MNHEY and SMNVEV (reference sequence). CDR3 length: 16 residues. Between the trimmed V and J ends, which lost 2 bases and 0 bases, there was a span of 11 bases. CDR3 sequence reads: CASSLIAGYSNQPQHF. As DNA, the CDR3 is TGTGCCAGCAGTTTAATAGCGGGGTATAGCAATCAGCCCCAGCATTTT.